This entry is about one T cell receptor beta chain. The Seattle patients, enrolled during active infection, were followed longitudinally. In the original processing: Estimates of nucleated cell counts were drawn from the amplification of reference gene primers. Clones were read by immunoSEQ multiplex PCR, and TCRdb kept only the in-frame ones, dropping some. V and J calls and clone size are as listed in that table; D and trimming were resolved from the DNA. Of 250,000 to 300,000 clones in the sample, about 90% are singletons; the top ten hold 9.5% to 13%. The CDR3 is 17 residues long. V was pared by 4 bases and J by 5 bases, with 11 bases of the junction left unmatched. Germline assignment: CDR1 KGHDR and CDR2 SFDVKD. This entry is derived from a study of blood T cell repertoires in COVID-19. About the research overall: Sources were T cells, B-cell-depleted T cells, or PBMCs; the material itself was cDNA or gDNA.

Sequenced input: peripheral blood. The origin of this receptor is a woman aged 70 to 79 with COVID-19, enrolled during active disease. The rearrangement joins TRBV24-1 to TRBJ1-5; 9 bases agree with TRBD1. Here the CDR3 reads CATSDFGVRTGDQPQHF. The CDR3 DNA sequence: TGTGCCACCAGTGACTTTGGTGTCCGGACAGGGGATCAGCCCCAGCATTTT.